This T cell receptor beta chain was captured in a study of monozygotic twins with inflammatory bowel disease. UMIs with a 6-nucleotide sample barcode were added by template switching. Both the TCRalpha cDNA and the TCRbeta cDNA were taken through two nested PCRs, lasting approximately 17 and 9 cycles. One entry per CDR3 protein, without DNA, is what TCRdb gives after re-calling the 5' RACE reads. The specimen's table records some 99,000 distinct CDR3 sequences. Looked up from germline, CDR1 is DFQATT and CDR2 is SNEGSKA (reference sequence). The CDR3 sequence is 15 residues long. The V and J genes are TRBV20-1 and TRBJ1-2. Input material: blood. The receptor was isolated from a human donor with ulcerative colitis or Crohn's disease, or a healthy co-twin of an affected twin (not recorded which). CDR3 in amino acids: CSARVGRTGSYGYTF.